The 2 T cell receptor beta chains below come from one sample, sequenced in a study of blood T cell repertoires in COVID-19. Assay: immunoSEQ multiplex PCR; the TCRdb copy retains only in-frame clones and omits some. The sample lists about 200,000 clones; 70% to 90% were seen once. Specimen: peripheral blood. The receptors stem from a man in his 60s with acute or convalescent COVID-19.

The CDR3 DNA reads as TGTGCAAGTGGGGAGACTAGCGGGAGGACCAAAAACATTCAGTACTTC. Its translation: CASGETSGRTKNIQYF. V gene TRBV12-2 combines with J gene TRBJ2-4; the table's D call, TRBD2, was not checked against the DNA. TRBV12-2 is reported as a pseudogene. The CDR3 has 16 residues.

This clone has more than one count but fewer than ten. The V gene is TRBV9, the J gene TRBJ2-1; D call uncertain. Germline V CDR1 and CDR2: SGDLS, YYNGEE. This CDR3 spans 12 amino acids. Trimming shortened V by 4 bases and J by 10 bases, and 12 bases separated the two germline ends. CDR3 residues: CASSSSLREQFF. The CDR3 region has the DNA TGTGCCAGCAGCTCTTCCTTGAGGGAGCAGTTCTTC.